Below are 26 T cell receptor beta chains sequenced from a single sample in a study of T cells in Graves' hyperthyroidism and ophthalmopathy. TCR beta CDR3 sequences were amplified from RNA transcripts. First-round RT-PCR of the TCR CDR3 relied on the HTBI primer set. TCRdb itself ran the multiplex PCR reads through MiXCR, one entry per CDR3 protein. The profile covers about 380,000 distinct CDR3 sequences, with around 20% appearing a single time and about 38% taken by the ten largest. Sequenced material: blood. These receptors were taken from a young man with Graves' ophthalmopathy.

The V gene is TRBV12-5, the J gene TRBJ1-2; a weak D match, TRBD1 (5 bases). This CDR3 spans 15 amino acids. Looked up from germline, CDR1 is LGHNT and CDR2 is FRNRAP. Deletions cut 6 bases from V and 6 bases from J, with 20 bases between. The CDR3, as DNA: TGTGCTAGTGGCCACGGGGGGGGGGTACGGCATGGCTACACCTTC. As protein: CASGHGGGVRHGYTF.

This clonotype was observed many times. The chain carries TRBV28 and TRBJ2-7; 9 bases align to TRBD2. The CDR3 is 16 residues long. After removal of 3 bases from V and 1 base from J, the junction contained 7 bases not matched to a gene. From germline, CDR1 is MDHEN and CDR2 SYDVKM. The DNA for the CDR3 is TGTGCCAGCAGTTTCGGCGGGGGGGCGGTTTCCTACGAGCAGTACTTC. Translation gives CASSFGGGAVSYEQYF.

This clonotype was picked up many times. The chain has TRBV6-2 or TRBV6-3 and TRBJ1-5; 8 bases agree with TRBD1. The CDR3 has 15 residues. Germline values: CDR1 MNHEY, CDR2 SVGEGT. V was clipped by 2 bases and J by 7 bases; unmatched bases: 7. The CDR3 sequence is CASSYNRGGSQPQHF. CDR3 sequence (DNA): TGTGCCAGCAGTTACAACAGGGGGGGGAGCCAGCCCCAGCATTTT.

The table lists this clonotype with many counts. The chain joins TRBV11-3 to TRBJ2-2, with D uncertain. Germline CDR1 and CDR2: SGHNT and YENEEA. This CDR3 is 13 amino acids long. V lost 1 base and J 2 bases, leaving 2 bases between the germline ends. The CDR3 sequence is CASSLVNTGELFF. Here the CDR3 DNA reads TGTGCCAGCAGCTTAGTCAACACCGGGGAGCTGTTTTTT. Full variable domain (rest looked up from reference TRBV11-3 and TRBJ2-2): EAGVVQSPRYKIIEKKQPVAFWCNPISGHNTLYWYLQNLGQGPELLIRYENEEAVDDSQLPKDRFSAERLKGVDSTLKIQPAELGDSAVYLCASSLVNTGELFFGEGSRLTVL.

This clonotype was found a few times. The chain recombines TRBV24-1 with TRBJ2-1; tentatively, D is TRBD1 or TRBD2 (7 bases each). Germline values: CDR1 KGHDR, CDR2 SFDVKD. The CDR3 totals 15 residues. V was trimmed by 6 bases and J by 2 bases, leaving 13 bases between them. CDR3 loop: CATSPQGRAYNEQFF. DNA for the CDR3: TGTGCCACCAGTCCACAGGGGAGGGCCTACAATGAGCAGTTCTTC.

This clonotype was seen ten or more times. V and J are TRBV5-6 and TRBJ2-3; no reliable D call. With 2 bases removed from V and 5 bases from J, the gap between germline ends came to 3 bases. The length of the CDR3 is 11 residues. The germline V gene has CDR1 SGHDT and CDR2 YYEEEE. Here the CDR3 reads CASSFVDTQYF. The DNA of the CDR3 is TGTGCCAGCAGCTTCGTAGATACGCAGTATTTT.

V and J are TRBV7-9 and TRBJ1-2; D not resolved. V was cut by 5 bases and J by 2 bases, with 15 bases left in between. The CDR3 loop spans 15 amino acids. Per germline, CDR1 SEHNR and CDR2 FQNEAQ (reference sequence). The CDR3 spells CASSKVSGGNYGYTF. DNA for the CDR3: TGTGCCAGCAGCAAAGTCTCCGGCGGAAACTATGGCTACACCTTC.

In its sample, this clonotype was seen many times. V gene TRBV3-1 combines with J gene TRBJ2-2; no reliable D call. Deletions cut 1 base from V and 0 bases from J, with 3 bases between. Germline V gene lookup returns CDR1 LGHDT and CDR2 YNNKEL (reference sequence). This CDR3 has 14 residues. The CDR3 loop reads CASSQGTNTGELFF. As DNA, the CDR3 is TGTGCCAGCAGCCAAGGGACGAACACCGGGGAGCTGTTTTTT.

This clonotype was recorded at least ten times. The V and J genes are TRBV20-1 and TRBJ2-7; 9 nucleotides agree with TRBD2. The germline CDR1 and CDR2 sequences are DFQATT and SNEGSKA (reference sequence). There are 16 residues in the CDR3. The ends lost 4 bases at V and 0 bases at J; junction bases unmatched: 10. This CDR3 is CSATPAGLAFSYEQYF. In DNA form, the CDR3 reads TGCAGTGCTACACCGGCCGGACTAGCGTTCTCCTACGAGCAGTACTTC.

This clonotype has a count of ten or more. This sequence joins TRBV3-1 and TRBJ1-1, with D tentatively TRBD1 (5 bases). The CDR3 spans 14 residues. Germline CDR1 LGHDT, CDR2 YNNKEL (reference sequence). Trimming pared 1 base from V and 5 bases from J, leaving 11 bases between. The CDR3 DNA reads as TGTGCCAGCAGCCAAGCTGGGGCCGGGACTGAAGCTTTCTTT. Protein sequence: CASSQAGAGTEAFF.

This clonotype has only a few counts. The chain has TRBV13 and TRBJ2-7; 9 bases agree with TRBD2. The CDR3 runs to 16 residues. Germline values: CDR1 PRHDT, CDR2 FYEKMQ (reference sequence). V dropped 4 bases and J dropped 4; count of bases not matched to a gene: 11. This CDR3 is CASSSTRLAAGYEQYF. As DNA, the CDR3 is TGTGCCAGCAGCTCAACCAGACTAGCGGCGGGTTACGAGCAGTACTTC.

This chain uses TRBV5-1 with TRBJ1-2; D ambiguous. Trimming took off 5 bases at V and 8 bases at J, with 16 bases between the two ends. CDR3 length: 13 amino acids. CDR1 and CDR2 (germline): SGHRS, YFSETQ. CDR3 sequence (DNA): TGCGCCAGCAGTTCCAGCGAATTCCAGGGCTACACCTTC. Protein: CASSSSEFQGYTF.

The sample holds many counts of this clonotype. The CDR3 nucleotides are TGTGCCAGCAGTTTAAGTAGCGGGGGAGCTAACAATGAGCAGTTCTTC. Translated: CASSLSSGGANNEQFF. The chain couples TRBV12-3 or TRBV12-4 to TRBJ2-1; TRBD2 aligns across 9 bases. J was trimmed by 5 bases and V by 2 bases; bases with no gene match: 7. The CDR3 is 16 residues long.

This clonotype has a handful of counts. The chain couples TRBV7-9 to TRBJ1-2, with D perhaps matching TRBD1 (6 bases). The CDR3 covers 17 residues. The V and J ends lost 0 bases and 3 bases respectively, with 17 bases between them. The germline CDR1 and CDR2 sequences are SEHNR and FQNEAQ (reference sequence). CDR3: CASSLATRGAQDYGYTF. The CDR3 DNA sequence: TGTGCCAGCAGCTTAGCTACGAGGGGGGCGCAAGACTATGGCTACACCTTC.

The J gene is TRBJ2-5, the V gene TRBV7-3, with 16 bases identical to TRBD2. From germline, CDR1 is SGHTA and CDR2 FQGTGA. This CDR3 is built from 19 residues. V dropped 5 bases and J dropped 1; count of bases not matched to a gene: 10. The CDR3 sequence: CASSETGTSGGAFQETQYF. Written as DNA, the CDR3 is TGTGCCAGCAGCGAAACCGGGACTAGCGGGGGGGCGTTCCAAGAGACCCAGTACTTC.

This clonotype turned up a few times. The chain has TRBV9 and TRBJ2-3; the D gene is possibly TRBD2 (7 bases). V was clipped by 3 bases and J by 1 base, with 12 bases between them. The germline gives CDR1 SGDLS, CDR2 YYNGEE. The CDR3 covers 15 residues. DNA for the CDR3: TGTGCCAGCAGCGCGCGGGGGCTTGGCACAGATACGCAGTATTTT. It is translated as CASSARGLGTDTQYF.

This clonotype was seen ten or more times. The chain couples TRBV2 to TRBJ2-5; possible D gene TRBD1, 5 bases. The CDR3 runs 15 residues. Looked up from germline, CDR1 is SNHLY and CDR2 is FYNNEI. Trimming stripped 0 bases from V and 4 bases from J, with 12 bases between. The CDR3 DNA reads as TGTGCCAGCAGTGAAGCGGGGCCAGGGATAGAGACCCAGTACTTC. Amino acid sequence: CASSEAGPGIETQYF.

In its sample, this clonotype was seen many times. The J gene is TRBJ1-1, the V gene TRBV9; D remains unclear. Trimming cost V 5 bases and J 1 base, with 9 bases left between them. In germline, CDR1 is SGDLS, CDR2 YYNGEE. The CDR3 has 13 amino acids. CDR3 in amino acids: CASSVAGNTEAFF. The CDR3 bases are TGTGCCAGCAGTGTGGCGGGGAACACTGAAGCTTTCTTT.

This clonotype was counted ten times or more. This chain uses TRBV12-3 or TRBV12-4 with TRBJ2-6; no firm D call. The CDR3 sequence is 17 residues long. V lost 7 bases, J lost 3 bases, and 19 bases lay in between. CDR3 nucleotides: TGTGCCAGCACCATGGGCGCAGGCCGCGGTGGGGCCAACGTCCTGACTTTC. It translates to CASTMGAGRGGANVLTF.

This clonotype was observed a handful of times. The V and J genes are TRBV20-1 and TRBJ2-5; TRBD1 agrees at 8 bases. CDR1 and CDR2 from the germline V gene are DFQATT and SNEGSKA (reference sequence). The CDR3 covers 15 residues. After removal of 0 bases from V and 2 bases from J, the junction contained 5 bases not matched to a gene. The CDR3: CSARDRGLWQETQYF. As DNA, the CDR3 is TGCAGTGCTAGAGACAGGGGGCTGTGGCAAGAGACCCAGTACTTC.

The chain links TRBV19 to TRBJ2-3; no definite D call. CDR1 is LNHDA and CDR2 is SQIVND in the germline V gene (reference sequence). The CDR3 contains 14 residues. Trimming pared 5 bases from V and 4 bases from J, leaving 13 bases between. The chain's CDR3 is CASSFGVFSDTQYF. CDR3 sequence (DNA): TGTGCCAGTAGTTTTGGGGTTTTCTCAGATACGCAGTATTTT.

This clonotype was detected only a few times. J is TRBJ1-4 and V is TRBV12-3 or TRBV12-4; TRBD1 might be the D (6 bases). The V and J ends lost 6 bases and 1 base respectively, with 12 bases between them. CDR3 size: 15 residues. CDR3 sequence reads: CASSRQGRTNEKLFF. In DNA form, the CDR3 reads TGTGCCAGCAGCCGTCAGGGGAGAACTAATGAAAAACTGTTTTTT.

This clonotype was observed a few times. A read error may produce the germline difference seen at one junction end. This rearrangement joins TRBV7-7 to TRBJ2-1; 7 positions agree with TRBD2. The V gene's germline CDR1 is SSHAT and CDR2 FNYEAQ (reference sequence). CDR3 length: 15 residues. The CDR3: CASSLGAGVGNEQFF. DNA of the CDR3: TGTGCTAGCAGCTTAGGGGCGGGGGTTGGCAATGAGCAGTTCTTC.

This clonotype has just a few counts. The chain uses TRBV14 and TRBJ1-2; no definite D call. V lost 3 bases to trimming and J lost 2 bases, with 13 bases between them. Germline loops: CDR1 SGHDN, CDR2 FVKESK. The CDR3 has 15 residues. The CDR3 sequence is CASSQERTGNYGYTF. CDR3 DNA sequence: TGTGCCAGCAGCCAGGAACGGACGGGGAACTATGGCTACACCTTC.

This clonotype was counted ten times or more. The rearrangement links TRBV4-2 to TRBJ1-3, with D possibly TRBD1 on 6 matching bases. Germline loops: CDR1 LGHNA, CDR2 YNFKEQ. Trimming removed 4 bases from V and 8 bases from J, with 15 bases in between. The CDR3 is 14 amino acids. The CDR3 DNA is TGTGCCAGCAGCCTGTTCAGAGGGGGAGACACCATATATTTT. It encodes CASSLFRGGDTIYF.

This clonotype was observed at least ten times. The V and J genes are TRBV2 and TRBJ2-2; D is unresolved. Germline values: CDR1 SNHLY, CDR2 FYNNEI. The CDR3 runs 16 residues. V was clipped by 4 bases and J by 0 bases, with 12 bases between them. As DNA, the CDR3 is TGTGCCAGCAGTGGGTTTGGCAGGCCGAACACCGGGGAGCTGTTTTTT. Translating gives CASSGFGRPNTGELFF.